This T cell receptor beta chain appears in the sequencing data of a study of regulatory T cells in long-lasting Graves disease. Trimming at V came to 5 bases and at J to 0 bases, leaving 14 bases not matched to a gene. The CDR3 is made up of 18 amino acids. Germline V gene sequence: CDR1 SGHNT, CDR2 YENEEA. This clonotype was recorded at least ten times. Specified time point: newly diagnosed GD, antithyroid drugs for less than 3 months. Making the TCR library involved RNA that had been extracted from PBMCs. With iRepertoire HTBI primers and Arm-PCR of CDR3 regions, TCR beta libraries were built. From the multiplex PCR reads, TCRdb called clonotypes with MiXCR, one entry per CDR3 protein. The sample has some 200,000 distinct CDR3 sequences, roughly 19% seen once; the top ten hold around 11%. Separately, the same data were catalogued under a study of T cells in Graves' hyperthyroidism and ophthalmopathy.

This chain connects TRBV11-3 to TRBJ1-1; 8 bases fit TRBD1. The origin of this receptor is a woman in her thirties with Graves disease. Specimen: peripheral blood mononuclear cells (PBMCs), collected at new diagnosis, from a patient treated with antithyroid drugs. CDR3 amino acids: CASSLKSWTGTMNTEAFF. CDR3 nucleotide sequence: TGTGCCAGCAGCCTCAAAAGTTGGACAGGGACGATGAACACTGAAGCTTTCTTT.